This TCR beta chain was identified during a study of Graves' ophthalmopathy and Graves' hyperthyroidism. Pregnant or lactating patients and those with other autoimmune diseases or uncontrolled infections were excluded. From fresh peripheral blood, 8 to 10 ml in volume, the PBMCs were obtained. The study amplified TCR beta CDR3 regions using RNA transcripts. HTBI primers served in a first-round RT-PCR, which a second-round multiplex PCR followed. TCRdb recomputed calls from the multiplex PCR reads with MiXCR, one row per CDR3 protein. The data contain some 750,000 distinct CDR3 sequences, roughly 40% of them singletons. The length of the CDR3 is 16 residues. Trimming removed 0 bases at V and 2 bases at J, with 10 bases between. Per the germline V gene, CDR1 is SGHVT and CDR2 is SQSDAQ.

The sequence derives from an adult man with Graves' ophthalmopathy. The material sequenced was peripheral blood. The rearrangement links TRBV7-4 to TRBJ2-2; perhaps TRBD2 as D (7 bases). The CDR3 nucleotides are TGTGCCAGCAGCTTAGCGGCGGGGGCCAACACCGGGGAGCTGTTTTTT. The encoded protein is CASSLAAGANTGELFF.